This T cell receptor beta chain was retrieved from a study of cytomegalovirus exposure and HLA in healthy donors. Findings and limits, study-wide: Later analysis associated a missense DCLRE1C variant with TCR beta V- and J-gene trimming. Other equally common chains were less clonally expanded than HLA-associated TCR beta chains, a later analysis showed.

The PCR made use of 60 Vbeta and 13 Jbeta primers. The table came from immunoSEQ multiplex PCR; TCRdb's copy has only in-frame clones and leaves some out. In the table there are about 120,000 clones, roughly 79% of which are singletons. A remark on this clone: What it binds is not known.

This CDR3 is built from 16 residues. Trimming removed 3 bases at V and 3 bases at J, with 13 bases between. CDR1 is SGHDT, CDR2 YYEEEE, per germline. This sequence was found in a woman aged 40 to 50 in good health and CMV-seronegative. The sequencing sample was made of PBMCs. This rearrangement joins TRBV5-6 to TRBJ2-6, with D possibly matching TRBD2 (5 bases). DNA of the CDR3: TGTGCCAGCAGCTCCCCGGACTCGTTTGGGGCCAACGTCCTGACTTTC. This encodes CASSSPDSFGANVLTF.